Following are 21 T cell receptor beta chains from one sample sequenced in a study of long-term antiretroviral therapy in people with HIV. The run of the v3.0 immunoSEQ assay was at survey level. Some clones are missing from TCRdb's copy, which holds only in-frame ones; the method was immunoSEQ multiplex PCR. Among more than 20,000 clones listed, around 88% were seen once. The sequenced sample was unsorted PBMCs, obtained 3 years after starting antiretroviral therapy. The receptors shown here come from a man younger than 35 with HIV.

This clone has a handful of counts. The chain is built from TRBV27 and TRBJ1-2, with D unclear. V was clipped by 5 bases and J by 6 bases, with 10 bases between them. The CDR3 runs 12 residues. Germline CDR1 MNHEY, CDR2 SMNVEV (reference sequence). As DNA, the CDR3 is TGTGCCAGCAGTAGACGCGGTCATGGCTACACCTTC. Protein: CASSRRGHGYTF.

The gene calls are TRBV5-1 and TRBJ1-1; the D is unclear. With 5 bases removed from V and 3 bases from J, the gap between germline ends came to 14 bases. Germline-derived CDR1 and CDR2 are SGHRS and YFSETQ. The CDR3 totals 14 residues. This CDR3 reads CASSRERRDTEAFF. The CDR3 region has the DNA TGCGCCAGCAGTCGCGAGAGGAGGGACACTGAAGCTTTCTTT. Variable domain in full (rest from reference TRBV5-1 and TRBJ1-1): KAGVTQTPRYLIKTRGQQVTLSCSPISGHRSVSWYQQTPGQGLQFLFEYFSETQRNKGNFPGRFSGRQFSNSRSEMNVSTLELGDSALYLCASSRERRDTEAFFGQGTRLTVV.

The chain carries TRBV5-6 and TRBJ2-3, with no clear D. The CDR3 extends over 13 amino acids. Trimming cost V 3 bases and J 6 bases, with 11 bases left between them. Germline lookup yields CDR1 SGHDT and CDR2 YYEEEE. The CDR3 loop is CASSSPPADTQYF. As DNA, the CDR3 is TGTGCCAGCAGCTCCCCGCCGGCGGATACGCAGTATTTT.

V is TRBV27 and J is TRBJ1-4; D may be TRBD1 (6 bases). Germline CDR1 is MNHEY and CDR2 is SMNVEV (reference sequence). The CDR3 extends over 15 amino acids. The ends were cut back, 4 bases at V and 8 bases at J, with 17 bases in the middle. The CDR3 sequence is CASSSRTVAGEKLFF. In nucleotides, the CDR3 is TGTGCCAGCAGTTCCCGGACAGTTGCTGGGGAAAAACTGTTTTTT.

This clone was detected only once. The chain has TRBV15 and TRBJ2-7, with 10 bases matching TRBD1. The germline V gene has CDR1 LNHNV and CDR2 YYDKDF (reference sequence). This CDR3 is built from 15 residues. V gave up 4 bases and J gave up 7 bases; unmatched junction bases: 10. As DNA, the CDR3 is TGTGCCACCAGCAATGCGACAGGGGGCTTAGGTGAGCAGTACGTC. The encoded protein is CATSNATGGLGEQYV.

J is TRBJ2-1 and V is TRBV9, with D unresolved. The CDR3 covers 12 residues. Germline V CDR1 and CDR2: SGDLS, YYNGEE. The V and J ends lost 4 bases and 3 bases respectively, with 5 bases between them. This CDR3 reads CASSPSYNEQFF. The CDR3 bases are TGTGCCAGCAGCCCCAGCTACAATGAGCAGTTCTTC.

V gene TRBV14 combines with J gene TRBJ1-2; D is undetermined. Trimming left V 3 bases short and J 4 bases short, with 21 bases between. The CDR3 is 17 residues long. Germline V gene sequence: CDR1 SGHDN, CDR2 FVKESK. CDR3 bases: TGTGCCAGCAGCCACCCTTTAACGGAGAGGGTGGGCTATGGCTACACCTTC. It encodes CASSHPLTERVGYGYTF.

This clone was counted a single time. This chain uses TRBV4-1 with TRBJ2-1, with D perhaps given as TRBD1 or TRBD2 (5 bases each). With 1 base removed from V and 3 bases from J, the gap between germline ends came to 10 bases. Germline lookup yields CDR1 MGHRA and CDR2 YSYEKL. CDR3 length: 15 residues. DNA of the CDR3: TGCGCCAGCAGCCAAGTGGGACGGGTCTACAATGAGCAGTTCTTC. It is translated as CASSQVGRVYNEQFF.

The rearrangement links TRBV19 to TRBJ1-5; TRBD1 might be the D (6 bases). With 4 bases removed from V and 3 bases from J, the gap between germline ends came to 13 bases. This CDR3 comprises 15 residues. Germline V gene sequence: CDR1 LNHDA, CDR2 SQIVND (reference sequence). CDR3 in DNA: TGTGCCAGTAGTAAGGGGGAGGGTAACAATCAGCCCCAGCATTTT. It yields the protein CASSKGEGNNQPQHF.

The CDR3 region is CASTTRQGARGYTF. The CDR3 DNA reads as TGTGCCAGCACTACGCGACAGGGGGCGCGAGGCTACACCTTC. This chain uses TRBV6-1 with TRBJ1-2; TRBD1 agrees at 10 bases. This CDR3 spans 14 amino acids. Germline trimming cut 7 bases from V and 8 bases from J; bases unmatched to any gene: 10. Germline values: CDR1 MNHNS, CDR2 SASEGT.

The gene calls are TRBV6-5 and TRBJ1-5; D perhaps matches TRBD1 (6 bases). This CDR3 is built from 12 residues. V gave up 7 bases and J gave up 7 bases, with 11 bases separating them. Looked up from germline, CDR1 is MNHEY and CDR2 is SVGAGI. The CDR3 here is CASIRGRQPQHF. The CDR3, as DNA: TGTGCCAGCATCAGGGGCCGGCAGCCCCAGCATTTT.

The CDR3 sequence is CASSSTLSGGYDEQFF. The CDR3 DNA follows: TGTGCCAGCAGCTCCACTCTCAGCGGGGGGTACGATGAGCAGTTCTTC. The V gene is TRBV7-9, the J gene TRBJ2-1; 9 nucleotides align to TRBD2. CDR1 and CDR2 (germline): SEHNR, FQNEAQ (reference sequence). V lost 4 bases and J lost 8; bases outside the gene matches: 12. The CDR3 loop spans 16 amino acids.

The gene calls are TRBV10-3 and TRBJ2-3, with 7 bases aligning to TRBD1. CDR1 and CDR2 from the germline V gene are ENHRY and SYGVKD. V trimming: 2 bases; J trimming: 6 bases; junction bases outside the gene matches: 11. CDR3 size: 16 residues. Here the CDR3 DNA reads TGTGCCATCAGTGAGGGCCTCCGGGACAGAGGGGATACGCAGTATTTT. It is translated as CAISEGLRDRGDTQYF.

This chain uses TRBV21-1 with TRBJ2-7; the table calls TRBD1, which could not be checked here. TRBV21-1 is termed a pseudogene. The CDR3 is made up of 15 amino acids. The CDR3 sequence is CASSSHPATGDEQYV. CDR3 sequence (DNA): TGTGCCAGCAGCTCCCACCCCGCGACAGGGGACGAGCAGTACGTC.

This chain connects TRBV6-1 to TRBJ2-1, with 8 nucleotides matching TRBD2. CDR3 size: 15 residues. Looked up from germline, CDR1 is MNHNS and CDR2 is SASEGT. Trimming removed 4 bases from V and 6 bases from J; junction bases left unmatched: 8. The CDR3 region has the DNA TGTGCCAGCAGTGCGATTAGCGGGGCCGCCAATGAGCAGTTCTTC. Translation: CASSAISGAANEQFF.

This clone came up a few times. This chain links TRBV21-1 with TRBJ1-2; the table's D call of TRBD1 was not tested on the DNA. TRBV21-1 is a listed pseudogene. This CDR3 region has 15 residues. In DNA, the CDR3 is TGTGCCAGCAGCAAAGAGGACAGCCATAACTATGGCTACACCTTC. It is translated as CASSKEDSHNYGYTF.

V and J are TRBV2 and TRBJ2-7, with 7 bases matching TRBD1. V was clipped by 8 bases and J by 0 bases; unmatched bases: 7. Germline CDR1 is SNHLY and CDR2 is FYNNEI. The CDR3 runs to 14 residues. The CDR3 DNA is TGTGCCAGCCTAACCGGACAGGCCTCCTACGAGCAGTACTTC. Amino acids: CASLTGQASYEQYF. Together with reference TRBV2 and TRBJ2-7, the CDR3 gives the full variable domain: EPEVTQTPSHQVTQMGQEVILRCVPISNHLYFYWYRQILGQKVEFLVSFYNNEISEKSEIFDDQFSVERPDGSNFTLKIRSTKLEDSAMYFCASLTGQASYEQYFGPGTRLTVT.

The chain employs TRBV5-1 and TRBJ2-1; a weak D match, TRBD1 (6 bases). Deletions cut 3 bases from V and 12 bases from J, with 13 bases between. Germline V gene lookup returns CDR1 SGHRS and CDR2 YFSETQ. The length of the CDR3 is 12 residues. The CDR3 is CASSSGEGRQFF. The CDR3 DNA is TGCGCCAGCAGCTCAGGGGAAGGTCGGCAGTTCTTC.

The chain links TRBV18 to TRBJ1-1; D is unclear. The germline CDR1 and CDR2 sequences are KGHSH and LQKENI. This CDR3 comprises 13 residues. Between the trimmed V and J ends, which lost 5 bases and 4 bases, there was a span of 11 bases. CDR3 nucleotide sequence: TGTGCCAGCTCAGGTACCGTTGGCACTGAAGCTTTCTTT. Translation gives CASSGTVGTEAFF. The variable domain in full, completed from reference TRBV18 and TRBJ1-1, reads NAGVMQNPRHLVRRRGQEARLRCSPMKGHSHVYWYRQLPEEGLKFMVYLQKENIIDESGMPKERFSAEFPKEGPSILRIQQVVRGDSAAYFCASSGTVGTEAFFGQGTRLTVV.

The J gene is TRBJ2-3, the V gene TRBV5-1, with TRBD2 as a possible D gene (5 bases). There are 13 residues in the CDR3. Germline loops: CDR1 SGHRS, CDR2 YFSETQ. Trimming removed 2 bases at V and 11 bases at J, with 15 bases between. This CDR3 reads CASSLSREKRQYF. CDR3 DNA sequence: TGCGCCAGCAGCTTATCCCGGGAAAAGCGGCAGTATTTT.

The J gene is TRBJ2-6, the V gene TRBV5-1, with D possibly matching TRBD1 (6 bases). The CDR3 runs 15 residues. Germline loops: CDR1 SGHRS, CDR2 YFSETQ. V shed 4 bases and J shed 2 bases, with 10 bases lying between them. CDR3 sequence reads: CASSPDRPGANVLTF. Written as DNA, the CDR3 is TGCGCCAGCAGCCCCGACAGGCCTGGGGCCAACGTCCTGACTTTC.